These 5 T cell receptor beta chains came from one sample sequenced in a study of beta chain features in type 1 diabetes. The study's findings and limits: TCRB CDR3s were moderately but significantly shorter in Type 1 diabetes patients in all four CD4+ subsets.

Reverse transcription of all isolated RNA meant that expressed TCRB transcripts were sequenced. Using immunoSEQ multiplex PCR, the repertoire was profiled, and TCRdb retains in-frame clones only, with some absent. The data show under 850,000 clones, around an eighth seen once. These receptors are not linked to any known antigen. Material for sequencing was naive CD4+ T cells from blood. These receptors all come from a man aged 18 to 29 with type 1 diabetes.

The chain employs TRBV7-2 and TRBJ2-7, with a tentative D call TRBD1 (6 bases). The CDR3 has 13 residues. Germline values: CDR1 SGHTA, CDR2 FQGNSA. The V gene lost 5 bases and the J gene lost 3 bases, with 11 bases spanning the gap. CDR3 sequence: CASSPGQLYEQYF. In DNA, the CDR3 is TGTGCCAGCAGCCCAGGACAGCTCTACGAGCAGTACTTC.

This clone occurred a few times. The chain carries TRBV28 and TRBJ2-1; D gene ambiguous. Germline CDR1 is MDHEN and CDR2 is SYDVKM. V lost 3 bases, J lost 0 bases, and 9 bases lay in between. The CDR3 length is 15 residues. The CDR3 reads CASSFYQSSYNEQFF. The CDR3 bases are TGTGCCAGCAGTTTCTACCAGAGCTCCTACAATGAGCAGTTCTTC.

J is TRBJ2-6 and V is TRBV5-1, with 7 bases fitting TRBD1. With 2 bases clipped from V and 2 bases from J, the junction kept 7 bases outside the gene matches. CDR3 length: 17 amino acids. Looked up from germline, CDR1 is SGHRS and CDR2 is YFSETQ. DNA of the CDR3: TGCGCCAGCAGCTTTGGGCCGCAGGGGGCTGGGGCCAACGTCCTGACTTTC. It codes for CASSFGPQGAGANVLTF.

This chain joins TRBV4-1 and TRBJ2-1; perhaps D is TRBD1 or TRBD2 (6 bases each). Between the trimmed V and J ends, which lost 3 bases and 4 bases, there was a span of 22 bases. This CDR3 is built from 18 residues. CDR1 is MGHRA and CDR2 is YSYEKL in the germline V gene. Here the CDR3 reads CASSQAARGLSTYNEQFF. The CDR3 nucleotides are TGCGCCAGCAGCCAGGCCGCCAGGGGACTTTCAACTTACAATGAGCAGTTCTTC.

This clone was detected only a few times. The chain combines TRBV2 with TRBJ1-1; D ambiguous. V was clipped by 7 bases and J by 1 base, with 10 bases between them. The CDR3 is 13 residues long. CDR1 is SNHLY and CDR2 is FYNNEI in the germline V gene. CDR3 protein: CASKGDWNTEAFF. Here the CDR3 DNA reads TGTGCCAGCAAGGGAGATTGGAACACTGAAGCTTTCTTT.